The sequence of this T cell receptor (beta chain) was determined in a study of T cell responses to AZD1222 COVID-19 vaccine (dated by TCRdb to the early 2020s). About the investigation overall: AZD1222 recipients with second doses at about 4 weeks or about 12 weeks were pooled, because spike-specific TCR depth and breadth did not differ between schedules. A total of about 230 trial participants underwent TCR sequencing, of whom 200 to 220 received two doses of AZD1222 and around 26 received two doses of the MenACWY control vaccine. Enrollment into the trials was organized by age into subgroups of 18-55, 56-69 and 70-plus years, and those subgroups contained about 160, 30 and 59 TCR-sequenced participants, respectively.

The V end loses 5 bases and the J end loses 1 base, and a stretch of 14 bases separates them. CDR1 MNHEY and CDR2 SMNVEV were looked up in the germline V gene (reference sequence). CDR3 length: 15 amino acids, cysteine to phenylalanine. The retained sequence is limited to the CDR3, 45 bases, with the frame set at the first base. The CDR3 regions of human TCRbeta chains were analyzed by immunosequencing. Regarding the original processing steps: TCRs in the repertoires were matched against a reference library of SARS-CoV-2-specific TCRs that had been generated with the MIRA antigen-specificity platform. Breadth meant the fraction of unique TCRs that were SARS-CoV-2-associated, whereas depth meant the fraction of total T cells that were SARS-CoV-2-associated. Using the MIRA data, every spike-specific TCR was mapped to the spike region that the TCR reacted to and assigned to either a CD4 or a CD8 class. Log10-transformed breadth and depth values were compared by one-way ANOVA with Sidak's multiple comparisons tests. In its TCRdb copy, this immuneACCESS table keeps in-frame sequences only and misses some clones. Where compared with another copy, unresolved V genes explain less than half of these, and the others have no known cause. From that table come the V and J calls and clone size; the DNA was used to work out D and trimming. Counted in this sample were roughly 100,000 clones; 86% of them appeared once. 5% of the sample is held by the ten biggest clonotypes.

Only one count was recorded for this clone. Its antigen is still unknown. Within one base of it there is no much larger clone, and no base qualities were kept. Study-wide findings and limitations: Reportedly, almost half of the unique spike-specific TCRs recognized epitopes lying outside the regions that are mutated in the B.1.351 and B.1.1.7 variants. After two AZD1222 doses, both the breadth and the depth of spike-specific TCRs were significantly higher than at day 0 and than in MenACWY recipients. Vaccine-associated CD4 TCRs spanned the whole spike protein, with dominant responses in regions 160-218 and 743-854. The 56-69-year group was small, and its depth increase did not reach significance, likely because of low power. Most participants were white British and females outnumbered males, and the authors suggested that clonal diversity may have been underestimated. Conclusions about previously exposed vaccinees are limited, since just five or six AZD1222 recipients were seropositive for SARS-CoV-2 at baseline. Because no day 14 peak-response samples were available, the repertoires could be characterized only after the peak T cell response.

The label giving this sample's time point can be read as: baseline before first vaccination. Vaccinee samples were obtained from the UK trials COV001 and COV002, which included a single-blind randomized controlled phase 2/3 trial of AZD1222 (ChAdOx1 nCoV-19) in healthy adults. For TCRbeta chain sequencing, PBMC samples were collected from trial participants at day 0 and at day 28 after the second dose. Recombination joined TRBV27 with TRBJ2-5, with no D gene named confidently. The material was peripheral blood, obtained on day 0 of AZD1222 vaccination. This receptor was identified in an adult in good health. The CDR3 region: CASSVRAARQETQYF. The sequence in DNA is TGTGCCAGCAGTGTCCGGGCCGCCCGCCAAGAGACCCAGTACTTC.